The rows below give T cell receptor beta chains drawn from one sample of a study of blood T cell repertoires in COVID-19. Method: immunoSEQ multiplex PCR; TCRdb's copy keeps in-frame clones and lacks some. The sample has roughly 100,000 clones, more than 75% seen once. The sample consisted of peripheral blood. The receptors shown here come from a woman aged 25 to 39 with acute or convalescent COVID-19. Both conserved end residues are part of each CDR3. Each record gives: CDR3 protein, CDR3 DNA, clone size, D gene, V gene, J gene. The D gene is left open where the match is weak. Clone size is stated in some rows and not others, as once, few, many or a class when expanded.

CDR3aa: CASSEVGGATTEAFF; CDR3nt: TGTGCCAGCAGTGAGGTAGGGGGGGCCACTACTGAAGCTTTCTTT; abundance: NA; d_gene: NA; v_gene: TRBV7-9; j_gene: TRBJ1-1
CDR3aa: CATSDPQGVETQYF; CDR3nt: TGTGCCACCAGTGATCCCCAGGGCGTGGAGACCCAGTACTTC; abundance: NA; d_gene: NA; v_gene: TRBV24-1; j_gene: TRBJ2-5
CDR3aa: CASRFDRDEQFF; CDR3nt: TGTGCCAGCAGATTCGACAGGGACGAGCAGTTCTTC; abundance: NA; d_gene: TRBD1; v_gene: TRBV6-5; j_gene: TRBJ2-1
CDR3aa: CASSLALLEQYF; CDR3nt: TGTGCCAGCAGTTTGGCCCTCCTCGAGCAGTACTTC; abundance: NA; d_gene: NA; v_gene: TRBV12-3/TRBV12-4; j_gene: TRBJ2-7
CDR3aa: CASSPLSGGAVETQYF; CDR3nt: TGCGCCAGCAGCCCTCTAAGCGGGGGGGCCGTTGAGACCCAGTACTTC; abundance: once; d_gene: TRBD2; v_gene: TRBV4-1; j_gene: TRBJ2-5
CDR3aa: CASSLVSSGTVNSPLHF; CDR3nt: TGCGCCAGCAGCTTGGTCTCCTCCGGGACAGTTAATTCACCCCTCCACTTT; abundance: NA; d_gene: TRBD1; v_gene: TRBV5-1; j_gene: TRBJ1-6
CDR3aa: CASSLAQGPRYNEQFF; CDR3nt: TGTGCCAGCAGCTTAGCCCAGGGGCCGCGGTACAATGAGCAGTTCTTC; abundance: NA; d_gene: NA; v_gene: TRBV7-9; j_gene: TRBJ2-1
CDR3aa: CASSLETGDDQPQHF; CDR3nt: TGTGCCAGCAGTTTGGAGACAGGGGACGATCAGCCCCAGCATTTT; abundance: NA; d_gene: TRBD1; v_gene: TRBV28; j_gene: TRBJ1-5
CDR3aa: CASRFGTGDITSNQPQHF; CDR3nt: TGTGCCTCCCGGTTCGGGACAGGGGATATCACAAGCAATCAGCCCCAGCATTTT; abundance: NA; d_gene: TRBD1; v_gene: TRBV2; j_gene: TRBJ1-5
CDR3aa: CASSSSLAGEQFF; CDR3nt: TGTGCCAGCAGCTCGTCGCTAGCGGGCGAGCAGTTCTTC; abundance: NA; d_gene: TRBD2; v_gene: TRBV11-2; j_gene: TRBJ2-1
CDR3aa: CASTTGTGPYEQYF; CDR3nt: TGCGCCAGCACCACCGGGACAGGGCCCTACGAGCAGTACTTC; abundance: NA; d_gene: TRBD1; v_gene: TRBV5-1; j_gene: TRBJ2-7
CDR3aa: CASSQAANTGELFF; CDR3nt: TGTGCCAGCAGCCAGGCTGCTAACACCGGGGAGCTGTTTTTT; abundance: NA; d_gene: NA; v_gene: TRBV3-1/TRBV3-2; j_gene: TRBJ2-2
CDR3aa: CSGEQNSEAFF; CDR3nt: TGCAGCGGAGAACAAAACAGCGAAGCTTTCTTT; abundance: NA; d_gene: NA; v_gene: TRBV29-1; j_gene: TRBJ1-1
CDR3aa: CASSLRGSSSGANVLTF; CDR3nt: TGTGCCAGCAGCTTAAGGGGGTCTAGCTCTGGGGCCAACGTCCTGACTTTC; abundance: NA; d_gene: NA; v_gene: TRBV7-9; j_gene: TRBJ2-6
CDR3aa: CASRAAGQGTDTQYF; CDR3nt: TGTGCCAGCAGAGCCGCAGGGCAAGGCACAGATACGCAGTATTTT; abundance: NA; d_gene: NA; v_gene: TRBV11-3; j_gene: TRBJ2-3
CDR3aa: CSVEDWGGNTEAFF; CDR3nt: TGCAGCGTTGAAGATTGGGGGGGGAACACTGAAGCTTTCTTT; abundance: NA; d_gene: NA; v_gene: TRBV29-1; j_gene: TRBJ1-1
CDR3aa: CATSDLPGGGTGELFF; CDR3nt: TGTGCCACCAGTGATTTACCAGGGGGCGGCACCGGGGAGCTGTTTTTT; abundance: NA; d_gene: TRBD1; v_gene: TRBV24-1; j_gene: TRBJ2-2
CDR3aa: CATGTAADTEAFF; CDR3nt: TGTGCCACCGGGACAGCCGCGGACACTGAAGCTTTCTTT; abundance: NA; d_gene: TRBD1; v_gene: TRBV10-3; j_gene: TRBJ1-1